The present TCR beta chain was sequenced within a study of blood T cell repertoires in COVID-19. The table came from immunoSEQ multiplex PCR; TCRdb's copy has only in-frame clones and leaves some out. The sample shows approximately 40,000 clones, around 90% of them seen only once. V was clipped by 4 bases and J by 0 bases; unmatched bases: 8. The CDR3 contains 17 residues. Germline CDR1 and CDR2: MGHRA and YSYEKL. Sequenced sample: peripheral blood. The chain links TRBV4-1 to TRBJ1-4, with 7 bases aligning to TRBD1. The clonotype comes from a man in his 60s with COVID-19, enrolled during active disease. CDR3 bases: TGCGCCAGCAGCCTAGTACAGGGGCTAACAACTAATGAAAAACTGTTTTTT. This translates into CASSLVQGLTTNEKLFF.